This TCR beta chain was profiled in a study of spatial heterogeneity in lung cancer. Study-wide background: Available PBMC from follow-up, collected a median of about two years after resection, underwent sequencing. Overall study results and limits: In blood, ubiquitous expanded tumor TCRs appeared more at resection than follow-up.

V lost 1 base and J lost 4, with 11 bases in between. Per the germline V gene, CDR1 is SQVTM and CDR2 is ANQGSEA. This CDR3 is 13 amino acids long. Turning to this clonotype: Its antigen remains unknown.

Time point indicated: blood at routine non-recurrence follow-up after resection. TCRdb ran MiXCR on the 5' RACE reads and lists one entry per CDR3 protein. The table shows over 35,000 distinct CDR3 sequences, with more than 9% occurring only once. The material was PBMCs, obtained at follow-up. The rearrangement links TRBV29-1 to TRBJ2-7, with D possibly TRBD1 on 5 matching bases. The clonotype was recovered from a female donor with early-stage non-small cell lung cancer. The CDR3 loop reads CSVEGRTTYEQYF. The CDR3 bases are TGCAGCGTTGAAGGAAGGACAACTTACGAGCAGTACTTC.